This T cell receptor beta chain was sequenced in a study of T cells expressing NK-cell markers. From its re-call of the 5' RACE reads, TCRdb lists each CDR3 protein once, without DNA. Its table lists about 550,000 distinct CDR3 sequences. Germline CDR1 and CDR2: SQVTM and ANQGSEA. This CDR3 contains 14 residues. V usage is TRBV29-1 and J usage is TRBJ1-4. This clonotype was sampled from a man aged 18 to 30 in good health. The material sequenced was blood T cells: a sorted CD56 or NKG2C T cell subset, CD4+ or CD8+ T cells, or bulk PBMC T cells (not recorded which). CDR3 sequence reads: CSVGDSGPNEKLFF.